One T cell receptor (beta chain) is described in this entry. Its antigen remains unknown. The CDR3 spans 14 residues. Per the germline V gene, CDR1 is SEHNR and CDR2 is FQNEAQ (reference sequence). V lost 5 bases to trimming and J lost 3 bases, with 14 bases between them. TCRdb's copy holds only in-frame clones and misses some; the assay was immunoSEQ multiplex PCR. The table includes some 40,000 clones, 75% to 80% detected once. The sample originates from a study of radiotherapy plus CTLA-4 blockade in lung cancer. Study information: Patients showed objective responses in 15% to 20% of cases and disease control in under 40%.

The study's findings and limits: Blood-borne expansion of tumor-derived TCR clones followed radiotherapy plus ipilimumab.

This specimen was peripheral blood, taken from a patient treated with radiotherapy plus ipilimumab. This rearrangement joins TRBV7-9 to TRBJ2-7; TRBD2 might be the D (6 bases). The TCR sequence derives from a human donor with non-small cell lung cancer whose response to radiotherapy plus ipilimumab could not be evaluated. CDR3 bases: TGTGCCAGCAGCCCCCGGGGACTGTACTACGAGCAGTACTTC. Residues: CASSPRGLYYEQYF. Based on the CDR3 plus reference TRBV7-9 and TRBJ2-7, the full variable domain is DTGVSQNPRHKITKRGQNVTFRCDPISEHNRLYWYRQTLGQGPEFLTYFQNEAQLEKSRLLSDRFSAERPKGSFSTLEIQRTEQGDSAMYLCASSPRGLYYEQYFGPGTRLTVT.